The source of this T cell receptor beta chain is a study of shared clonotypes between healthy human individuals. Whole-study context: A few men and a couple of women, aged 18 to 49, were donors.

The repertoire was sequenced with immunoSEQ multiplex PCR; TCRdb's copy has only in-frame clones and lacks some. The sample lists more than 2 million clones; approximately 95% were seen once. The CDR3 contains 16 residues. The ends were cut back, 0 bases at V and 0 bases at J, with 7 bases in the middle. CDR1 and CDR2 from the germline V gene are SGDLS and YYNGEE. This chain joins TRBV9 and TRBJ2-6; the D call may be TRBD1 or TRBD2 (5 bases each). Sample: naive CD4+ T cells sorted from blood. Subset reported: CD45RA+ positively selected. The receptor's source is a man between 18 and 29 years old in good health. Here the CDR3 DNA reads TGTGCCAGCAGCGTAGGAGGGGTCTCTGGGGCCAACGTCCTGACTTTC. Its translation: CASSVGGVSGANVLTF.